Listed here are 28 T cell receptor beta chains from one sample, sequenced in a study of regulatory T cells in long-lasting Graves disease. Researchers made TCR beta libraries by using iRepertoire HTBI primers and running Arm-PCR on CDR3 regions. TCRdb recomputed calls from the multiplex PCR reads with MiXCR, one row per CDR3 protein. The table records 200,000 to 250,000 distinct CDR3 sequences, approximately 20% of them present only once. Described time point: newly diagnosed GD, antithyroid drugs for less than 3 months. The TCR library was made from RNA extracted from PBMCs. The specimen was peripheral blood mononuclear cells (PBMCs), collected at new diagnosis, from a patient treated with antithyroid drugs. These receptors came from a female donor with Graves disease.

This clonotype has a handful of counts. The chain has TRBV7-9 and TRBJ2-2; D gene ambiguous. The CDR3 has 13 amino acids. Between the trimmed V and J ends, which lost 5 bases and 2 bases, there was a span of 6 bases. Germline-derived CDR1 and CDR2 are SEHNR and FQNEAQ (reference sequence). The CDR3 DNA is TGTGCCAGCAGCCCGGATAACACCGGGGAGCTGTTTTTT. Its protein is CASSPDNTGELFF.

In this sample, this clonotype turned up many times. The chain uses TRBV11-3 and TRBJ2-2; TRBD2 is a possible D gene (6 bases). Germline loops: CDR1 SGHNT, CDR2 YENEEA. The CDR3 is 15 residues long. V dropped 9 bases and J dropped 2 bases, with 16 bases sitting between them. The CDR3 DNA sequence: TGTGCCAGAAAAGGGAGTAGCGGAAACACCGGGGAGCTGTTTTTT. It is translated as CARKGSSGNTGELFF.

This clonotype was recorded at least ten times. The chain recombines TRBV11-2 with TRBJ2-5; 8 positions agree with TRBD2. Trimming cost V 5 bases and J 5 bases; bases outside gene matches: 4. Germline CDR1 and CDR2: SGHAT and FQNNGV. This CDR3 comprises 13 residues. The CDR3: CASSPGTRETQYF. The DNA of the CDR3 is TGTGCCAGCAGCCCTGGGACTAGGGAGACCCAGTACTTC.

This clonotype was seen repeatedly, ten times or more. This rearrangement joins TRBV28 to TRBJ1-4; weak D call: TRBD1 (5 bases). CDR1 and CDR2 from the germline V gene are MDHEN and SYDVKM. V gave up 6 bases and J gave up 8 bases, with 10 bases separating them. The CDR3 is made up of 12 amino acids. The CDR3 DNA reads TGTGCCAGCAGCTCGGGGGTGGAAAAACTGTTTTTT. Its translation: CASSSGVEKLFF.

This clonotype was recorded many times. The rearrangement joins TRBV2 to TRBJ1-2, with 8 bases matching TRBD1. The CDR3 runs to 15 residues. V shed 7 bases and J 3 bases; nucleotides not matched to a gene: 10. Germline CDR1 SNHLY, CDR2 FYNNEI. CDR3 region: CASTLDRGVDYGYTF. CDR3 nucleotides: TGTGCCAGCACCCTAGACAGGGGAGTCGACTATGGCTACACCTTC.

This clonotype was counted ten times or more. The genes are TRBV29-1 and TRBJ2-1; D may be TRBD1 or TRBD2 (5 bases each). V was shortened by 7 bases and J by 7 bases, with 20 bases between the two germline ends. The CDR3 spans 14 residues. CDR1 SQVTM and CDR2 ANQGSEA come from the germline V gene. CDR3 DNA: TGCAGCGCCGCCCCGGGACCGGTCCGAAATGAGCAGTTCTTC. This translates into CSAAPGPVRNEQFF.

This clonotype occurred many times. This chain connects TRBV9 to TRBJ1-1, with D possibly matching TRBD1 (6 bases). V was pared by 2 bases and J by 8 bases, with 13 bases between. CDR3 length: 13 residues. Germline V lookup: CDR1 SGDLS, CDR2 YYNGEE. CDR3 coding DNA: TGTGCCAGCAGCGTTCCTGCGCAGGGGGAAGCTTTCTTT. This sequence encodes CASSVPAQGEAFF.

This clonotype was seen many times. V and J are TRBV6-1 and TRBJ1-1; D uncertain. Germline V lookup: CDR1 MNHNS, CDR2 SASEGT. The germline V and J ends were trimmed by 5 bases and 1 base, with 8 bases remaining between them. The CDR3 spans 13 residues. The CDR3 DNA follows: TGTGCCAGCAGTCAAGGACCGAACACTGAAGCTTTCTTT. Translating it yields CASSQGPNTEAFF.

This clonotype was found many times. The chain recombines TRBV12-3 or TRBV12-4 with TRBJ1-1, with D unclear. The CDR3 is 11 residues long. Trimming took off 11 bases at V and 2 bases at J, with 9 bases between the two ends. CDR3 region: CACQRNTEAFF. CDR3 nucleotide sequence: TGTGCCTGCCAGCGAAACACTGAAGCTTTCTTT.

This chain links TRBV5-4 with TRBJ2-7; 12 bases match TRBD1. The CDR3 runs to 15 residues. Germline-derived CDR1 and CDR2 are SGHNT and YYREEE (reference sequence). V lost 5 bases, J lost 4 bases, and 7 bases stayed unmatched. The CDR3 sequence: CASSWGQGALYEQYF. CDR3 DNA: TGTGCCAGCAGTTGGGGACAGGGGGCTTTATACGAGCAGTACTTC.

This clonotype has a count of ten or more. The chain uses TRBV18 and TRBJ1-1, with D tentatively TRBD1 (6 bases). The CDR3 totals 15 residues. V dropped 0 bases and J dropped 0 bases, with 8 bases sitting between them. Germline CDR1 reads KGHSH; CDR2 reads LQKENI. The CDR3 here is CASSPPQGMNTEAFF. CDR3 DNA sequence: TGTGCCAGCTCACCACCTCAGGGGATGAACACTGAAGCTTTCTTT.

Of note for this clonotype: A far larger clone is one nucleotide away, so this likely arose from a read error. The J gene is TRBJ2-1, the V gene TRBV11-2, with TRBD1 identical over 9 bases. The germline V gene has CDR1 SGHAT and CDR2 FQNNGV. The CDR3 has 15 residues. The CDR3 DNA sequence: TGTGCCAGCAGCTTAGCGAGGGGACAGGGAAATGAGCAGTCCTTC. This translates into CASSLARGQGNEQSF.

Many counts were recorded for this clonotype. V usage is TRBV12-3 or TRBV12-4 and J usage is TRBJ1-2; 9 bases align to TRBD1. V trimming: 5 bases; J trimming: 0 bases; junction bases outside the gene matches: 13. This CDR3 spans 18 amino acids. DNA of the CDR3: TGTGCCAGCAGTCCACAGGGGGCCTTCCGGGCGTCTAACTATGGCTACACCTTC. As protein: CASSPQGAFRASNYGYTF.

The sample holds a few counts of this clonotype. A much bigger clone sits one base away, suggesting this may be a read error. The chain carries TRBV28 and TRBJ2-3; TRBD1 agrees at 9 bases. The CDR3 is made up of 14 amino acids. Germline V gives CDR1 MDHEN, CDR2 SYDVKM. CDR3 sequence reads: CASSTGTGTGTQYF. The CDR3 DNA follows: TGTGCCAGCAGCACAGGGACAGGGACAGGTACGCAGTATTTT.

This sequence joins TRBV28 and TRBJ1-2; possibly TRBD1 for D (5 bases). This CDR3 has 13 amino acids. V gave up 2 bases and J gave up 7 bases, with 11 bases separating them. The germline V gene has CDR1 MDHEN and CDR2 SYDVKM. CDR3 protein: CASSLTDSIGYTF. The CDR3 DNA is TGTGCCAGCAGTTTAACAGACAGTATTGGCTACACCTTC.

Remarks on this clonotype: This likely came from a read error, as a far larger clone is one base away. CDR3 sequence reads: CASSLGRTGGDEQFF. In DNA, the CDR3 is TGTGCCAGCAGCTTAGGGAGGACAGGCGGGGACGAGCAGTTCTTC. The gene calls are TRBV11-2 and TRBJ2-1, with D perhaps matching TRBD1 (7 bases). Germline lookup yields CDR1 SGHAT and CDR2 FQNNGV. Trimming removed 1 base at V and 10 bases at J, with 17 bases between. The CDR3 has 15 amino acids. The full variable domain, its missing parts supplied by reference TRBV11-2 and TRBJ2-1, is EAGVAQSPRYKIIEKRQSVAFWCNPISGHATLYWYQQILGQGPKLLIQFQNNGVVDDSQLPKDRFSAERLKGVDSTLKIQPAKLEDSAVYLCASSLGRTGGDEQFFGPGTRLTVL.

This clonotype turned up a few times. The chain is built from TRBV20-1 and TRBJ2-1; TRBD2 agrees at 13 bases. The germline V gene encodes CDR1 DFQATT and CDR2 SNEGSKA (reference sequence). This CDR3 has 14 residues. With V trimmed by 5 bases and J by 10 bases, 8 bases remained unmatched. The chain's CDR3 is CSAPLAGGQEEQFF. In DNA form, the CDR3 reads TGCAGTGCTCCACTAGCGGGAGGGCAAGAGGAGCAGTTCTTC.

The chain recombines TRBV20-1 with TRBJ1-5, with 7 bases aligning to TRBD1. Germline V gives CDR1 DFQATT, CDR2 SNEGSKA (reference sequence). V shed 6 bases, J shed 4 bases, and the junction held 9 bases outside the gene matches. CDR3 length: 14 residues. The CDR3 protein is CSATEGQANQPQHF. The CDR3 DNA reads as TGCAGTGCAACGGAAGGACAGGCTAATCAGCCCCAGCATTTT.

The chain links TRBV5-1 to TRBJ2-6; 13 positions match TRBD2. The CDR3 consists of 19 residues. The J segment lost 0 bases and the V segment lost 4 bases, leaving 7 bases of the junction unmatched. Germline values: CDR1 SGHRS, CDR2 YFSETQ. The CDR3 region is CASSRLAGGPSSGANVLTF. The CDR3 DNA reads TGCGCCAGCAGCCGACTAGCGGGAGGACCTAGCTCTGGGGCCAACGTCCTGACTTTC.

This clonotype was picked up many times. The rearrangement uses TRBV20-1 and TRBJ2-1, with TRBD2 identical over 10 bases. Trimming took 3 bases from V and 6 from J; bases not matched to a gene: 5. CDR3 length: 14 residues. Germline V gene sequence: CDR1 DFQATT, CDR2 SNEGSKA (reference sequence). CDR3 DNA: TGCAGTGCTAGTTCTAGCGGGAGAGGCAATGAGCAGTTCTTC. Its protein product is CSASSSGRGNEQFF.

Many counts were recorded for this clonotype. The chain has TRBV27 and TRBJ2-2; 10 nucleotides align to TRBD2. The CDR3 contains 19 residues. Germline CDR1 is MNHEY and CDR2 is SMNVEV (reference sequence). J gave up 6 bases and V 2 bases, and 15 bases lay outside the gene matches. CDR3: CASSLLPFGLAGEAGELFF. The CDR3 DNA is TGTGCCAGCAGTTTACTGCCCTTCGGGCTAGCGGGAGAGGCCGGGGAGCTGTTTTTT.

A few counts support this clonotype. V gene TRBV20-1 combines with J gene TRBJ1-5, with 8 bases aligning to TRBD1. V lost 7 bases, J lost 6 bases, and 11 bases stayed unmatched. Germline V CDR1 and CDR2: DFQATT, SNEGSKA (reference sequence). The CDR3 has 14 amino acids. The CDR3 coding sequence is TGCAGTGGATTGGACAGGGAGGCCCCTCAGCCCCAGCATTTT. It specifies CSGLDREAPQPQHF.

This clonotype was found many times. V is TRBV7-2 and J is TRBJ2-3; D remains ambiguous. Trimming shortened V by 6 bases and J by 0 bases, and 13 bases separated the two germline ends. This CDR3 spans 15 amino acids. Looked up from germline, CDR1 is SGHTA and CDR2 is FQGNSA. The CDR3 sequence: CASRLRKTSTDTQYF. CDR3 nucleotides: TGTGCCAGCAGGTTGCGGAAAACTAGCACAGATACGCAGTATTTT.

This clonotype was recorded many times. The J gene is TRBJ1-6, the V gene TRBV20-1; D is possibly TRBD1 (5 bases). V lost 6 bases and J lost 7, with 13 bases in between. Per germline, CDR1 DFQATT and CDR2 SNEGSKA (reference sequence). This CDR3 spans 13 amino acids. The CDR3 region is CSATRESNSPLHF. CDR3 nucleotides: TGCAGTGCCACCAGGGAGTCAAATTCACCCCTCCACTTT.

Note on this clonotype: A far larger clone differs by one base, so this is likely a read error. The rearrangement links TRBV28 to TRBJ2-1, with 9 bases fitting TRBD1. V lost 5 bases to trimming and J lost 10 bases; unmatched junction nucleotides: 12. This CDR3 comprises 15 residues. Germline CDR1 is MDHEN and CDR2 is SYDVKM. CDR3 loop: CASSPTRTGDWEQFF. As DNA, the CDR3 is TGTGCCAGCAGTCCCACCCGGACAGGGGATTGGGAGCAGTTCTTC.

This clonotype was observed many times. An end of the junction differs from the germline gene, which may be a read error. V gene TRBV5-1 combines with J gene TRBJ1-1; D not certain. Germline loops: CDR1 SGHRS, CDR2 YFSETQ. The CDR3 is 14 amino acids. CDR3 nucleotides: TGTGCCAGCAGCTTGGACGGGAGAAGAACTGAAGCTTTCTTT. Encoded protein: CASSLDGRRTEAFF.

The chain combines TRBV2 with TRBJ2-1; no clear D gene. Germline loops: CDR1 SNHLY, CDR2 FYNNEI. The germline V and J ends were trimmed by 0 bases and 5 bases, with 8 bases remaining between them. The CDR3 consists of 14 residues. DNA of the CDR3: TGTGCCAGCAGTGAAGCGCTTCGAGACAATGAGCAGTTCTTC. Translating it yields CASSEALRDNEQFF. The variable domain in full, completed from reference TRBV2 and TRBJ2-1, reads EPEVTQTPSHQVTQMGQEVILRCVPISNHLYFYWYRQILGQKVEFLVSFYNNEISEKSEIFDDQFSVERPDGSNFTLKIRSTKLEDSAMYFCASSEALRDNEQFFGPGTRLTVL.

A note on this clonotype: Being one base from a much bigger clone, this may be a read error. Here the CDR3 reads CASSLVASADTQYF. CDR3 nucleotide sequence: TGTGCCAGCAGCTTAGTCGCCAGCGCAGATACGCAGTATTTT. The chain uses TRBV11-3 and TRBJ2-3; D gene unclear. The V end lost 1 base, the J end lost 4 bases, and 9 bases lay between the germline ends. The germline gives CDR1 SGHNT, CDR2 YENEEA. This CDR3 is 14 amino acids long.